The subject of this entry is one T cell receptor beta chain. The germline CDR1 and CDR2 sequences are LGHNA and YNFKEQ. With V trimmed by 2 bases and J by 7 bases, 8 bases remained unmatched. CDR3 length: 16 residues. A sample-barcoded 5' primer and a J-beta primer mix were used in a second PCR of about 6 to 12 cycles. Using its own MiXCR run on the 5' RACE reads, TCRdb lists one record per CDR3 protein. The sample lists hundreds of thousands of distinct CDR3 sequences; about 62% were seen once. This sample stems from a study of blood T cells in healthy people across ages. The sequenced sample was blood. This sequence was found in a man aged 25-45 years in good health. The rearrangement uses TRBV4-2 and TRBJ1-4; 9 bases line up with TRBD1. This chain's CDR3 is CASSQPPGQGVEKLFF. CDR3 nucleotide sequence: TGTGCCAGCAGCCAACCTCCGGGACAGGGTGTTGAAAAACTGTTTTTT.